The 25 T cell receptor beta chains reported below all come from one sample, sequenced in a study of response to subunit inactivated influenza vaccine. TCRdb called the RT-PCR reads again in MiXCR, with one record for every CDR3 protein. The profile shows around 520,000 distinct CDR3 sequences, roughly 12% of them singletons. Specimen: PBMCs from blood, collected on the day of vaccination. The source is a man aged 50-59 years who received an inactivated influenza vaccine.

This clonotype was counted a few times. This chain joins TRBV6-5 and TRBJ2-1; 9 bases agree with TRBD1. V lost 0 bases, J lost 6 bases, and 9 bases stayed unmatched. The CDR3 runs to 17 residues. The germline V gene encodes CDR1 MNHEY and CDR2 SVGAGI. CDR3 DNA sequence: TGTGCCAGCAGTTACTCAATGGGACAGGGTTTAGTCAATGAGCAGTTCTTC. It translates to CASSYSMGQGLVNEQFF.

This clonotype was counted a few times. This rearrangement joins TRBV20-1 to TRBJ1-2; D unresolved. Trimming left V 7 bases short and J 4 bases short, with 13 bases between. Germline CDR1 and CDR2: DFQATT and SNEGSKA (reference sequence). This CDR3 contains 12 residues. CDR3 protein: CSGGGIFYGYTF. CDR3 DNA sequence: TGCAGTGGGGGAGGGATCTTCTATGGCTACACCTTC.

This clonotype was found a few times. The chain carries TRBV12-3 or TRBV12-4 and TRBJ2-5; no firm D call. This CDR3 contains 11 residues. Trimming left V 8 bases short and J 5 bases short, with 9 bases between. CDR3 in DNA: TGTGCCAGCCAGTTCCTGGAGACCCAGTACTTC. Translating gives CASQFLETQYF.

This clonotype was detected only a few times. The chain recombines TRBV20-1 with TRBJ2-5; D is unclear. V was clipped by 4 bases and J by 2 bases, with 8 bases between them. Germline CDR1 DFQATT, CDR2 SNEGSKA (reference sequence). The CDR3 has 12 residues. The CDR3, as DNA: TGCAGTGCTACCGGCAAACAAGAGACCCAGTACTTC. Protein product: CSATGKQETQYF.

V and J are TRBV7-9 and TRBJ2-1; 13 nucleotides agree with TRBD2. This CDR3 region has 16 residues. CDR1 SEHNR and CDR2 FQNEAQ come from the germline V gene (reference sequence). Germline trimming cut 5 bases from V and 8 bases from J; bases unmatched to any gene: 9. CDR3 bases: TGTGCCAGCAGCCATGGGACTAGCGGGACGGTCGATGAGCAGTTCTTC. Its translation is CASSHGTSGTVDEQFF.

This clonotype was counted at least ten times. The chain joins TRBV12-3 or TRBV12-4 to TRBJ1-1; TRBD1 agrees at 8 bases. The CDR3 has 13 amino acids. The trim removed 3 bases at V and 3 bases at J, leaving 0 bases unmatched. DNA for the CDR3: TGTGCCAGCAGTTTGGACAGGGACACTGAAGCTTTCTTT. Translated: CASSLDRDTEAFF.

This clonotype was found a few times. The DNA of the CDR3 is TGTGCCAGCAGTACCGCCGGGACTCTCGCCAATGAGCAGTTCTTC. Protein product: CASSTAGTLANEQFF. V and J are TRBV28 and TRBJ2-1; the D gene is possibly TRBD2 (6 bases). Trimming removed 5 bases at V and 6 bases at J, with 17 bases between. There are 15 residues in the CDR3. CDR1 and CDR2 from the germline V gene are MDHEN and SYDVKM.

This clonotype was seen more than once but under ten times. This chain joins TRBV20-1 and TRBJ2-2; possible D gene TRBD2, 6 bases. This CDR3 comprises 14 residues. Trimming removed 2 bases from V and 2 bases from J, with 9 bases in between. The germline CDR1 and CDR2 sequences are DFQATT and SNEGSKA (reference sequence). The CDR3 DNA sequence: TGCAGTGCTAGATCGACTAGTAACACCGGGGAGCTGTTTTTT. Its translation is CSARSTSNTGELFF.

This clonotype was seen repeatedly, ten times or more. The chain carries TRBV11-2 and TRBJ2-1; 7 positions agree with TRBD1. V shed 4 bases and J 7 bases; nucleotides not matched to a gene: 4. CDR3 size: 13 residues. Germline V gene lookup returns CDR1 SGHAT and CDR2 FQNNGV. The CDR3 protein is CASSSYRGNEQFF. The CDR3 DNA reads as TGTGCCAGCAGCTCCTACAGGGGAAATGAGCAGTTCTTC. Looking up the rest from reference TRBV11-2 and TRBJ2-1 gives the full variable domain: EAGVAQSPRYKIIEKRQSVAFWCNPISGHATLYWYQQILGQGPKLLIQFQNNGVVDDSQLPKDRFSAERLKGVDSTLKIQPAKLEDSAVYLCASSSYRGNEQFFGPGTRLTVL.

The chain carries TRBV6-1 and TRBJ1-5; D gene unclear. The CDR3 has 14 residues. Germline-derived CDR1 and CDR2 are MNHNS and SASEGT. V was clipped by 5 bases and J by 5 bases, with 13 bases between them. CDR3 in amino acids: CASSPEERHQPQHF. The CDR3 region has the DNA TGTGCCAGCAGTCCCGAGGAGAGGCATCAGCCCCAGCATTTT.

This clonotype was detected a few times. The chain is built from TRBV5-1 and TRBJ1-1; D is perhaps TRBD1 (5 bases). The germline V gene encodes CDR1 SGHRS and CDR2 YFSETQ. The germline V and J ends were trimmed by 4 bases and 0 bases, with 16 bases remaining between them. The CDR3 covers 16 residues. The CDR3 bases are TGCGCCAGCAGCCCTACCGGAGGCAGGGTGAACACTGAAGCTTTCTTT. This translates into CASSPTGGRVNTEAFF. The complete variable domain, with remaining parts taken from reference TRBV5-1 and TRBJ1-1, reads KAGVTQTPRYLIKTRGQQVTLSCSPISGHRSVSWYQQTPGQGLQFLFEYFSETQRNKGNFPGRFSGRQFSNSRSEMNVSTLELGDSALYLCASSPTGGRVNTEAFFGQGTRLTVV.

This clonotype has just a few counts. The chain links TRBV5-1 to TRBJ2-7; D uncertain. Per the germline V gene, CDR1 is SGHRS and CDR2 is YFSETQ. The V and J ends lost 0 bases and 0 bases respectively, with 7 bases between them. The CDR3 covers 14 residues. CDR3 loop: CASSLVRSSYEQYF. The CDR3 bases are TGCGCCAGCAGCTTGGTTCGGAGCTCCTACGAGCAGTACTTC.

This sequence joins TRBV20-1 and TRBJ2-1; weak D call: TRBD1 (6 bases). The V end lost 8 bases, the J end lost 8 bases, and 13 bases lay between the germline ends. From germline, CDR1 is DFQATT and CDR2 SNEGSKA (reference sequence). The CDR3 sequence is 11 residues long. The CDR3 here is CSSGDFYEQFF. Written as DNA, the CDR3 is TGCAGTTCAGGGGATTTCTATGAGCAGTTCTTC.

V usage is TRBV7-2 and J usage is TRBJ2-4, with a weak D call TRBD1 (7 bases). The CDR3 runs to 23 residues. The germline CDR1 and CDR2 sequences are SGHTA and FQGNSA. V was shortened by 2 bases and J by 0 bases, with 32 bases between the two germline ends. As DNA, the CDR3 is TGTGCCAGCAGCTTATCCCCCCGGACAGGATGGGGGGCAGGGAAACTAGCCAAAAACATTCAGTACTTC. It translates to CASSLSPRTGWGAGKLAKNIQYF.

The chain carries TRBV7-2 and TRBJ2-5; TRBD2 is a possible D gene (6 bases). V lost 7 bases and J lost 2, with 20 bases in between. The CDR3 is 16 residues long. Per the germline V gene, CDR1 is SGHTA and CDR2 is FQGNSA. The CDR3 region is CASIPGVGSRQETQYF. CDR3 bases: TGTGCCAGCATCCCAGGTGTCGGGAGTAGGCAAGAGACCCAGTACTTC.

This clonotype was observed a handful of times. The CDR3 DNA follows: TGTGCCAGCAGCGTAGGGACAGAACCCCAAGAGACCCAGTACTTC. It specifies CASSVGTEPQETQYF. The chain has TRBV9 and TRBJ2-5, with D tentatively TRBD1 (6 bases). The CDR3 contains 15 residues. The V and J ends lost 0 bases and 1 base respectively, with 10 bases between them. Germline V gene sequence: CDR1 SGDLS, CDR2 YYNGEE. Variable domain in full (rest from reference TRBV9 and TRBJ2-5): DSGVTQTPKHLITATGQRVTLRCSPRSGDLSVYWYQQSLDQGLQFLIQYYNGEERAKGNILERFSAQQFPDLHSELNLSSLELGDSALYFCASSVGTEPQETQYFGPGTRLLVL.

The genes are TRBV20-1 and TRBJ2-1; TRBD1 matches 9 bases. CDR1 is DFQATT, CDR2 SNEGSKA, per germline (reference sequence). V lost 5 bases, J lost 4 bases, and 0 bases stayed unmatched. This CDR3 comprises 12 residues. The CDR3 DNA reads as TGCAGTGCTGGGACAGGGTACAATGAGCAGTTCTTC. It is translated as CSAGTGYNEQFF.

This clonotype has more than one count but fewer than ten. This sequence joins TRBV7-9 and TRBJ2-7; D ambiguous. The CDR3 is 12 amino acids. Trimming took off 5 bases at V and 5 bases at J, with 10 bases between the two ends. The germline V gene has CDR1 SEHNR and CDR2 FQNEAQ (reference sequence). The CDR3 protein is CASSPFVDEQYF. The CDR3 DNA reads as TGTGCCAGCAGCCCCTTCGTGGACGAGCAGTACTTC.

This clonotype turned up a few times. The chain carries TRBV7-2 and TRBJ2-7; D remains ambiguous. V lost 1 base and J 8 bases, leaving 18 bases between the germline ends. The CDR3 extends over 15 amino acids. Germline CDR1 SGHTA, CDR2 FQGNSA. The CDR3 DNA reads TGTGCCAGCAGCTTAGAGGGCAGGAGTTCGGAACAGCAGTACTTC. This sequence encodes CASSLEGRSSEQQYF.

This clonotype was observed many times. The chain has TRBV10-3 and TRBJ2-2, with 9 bases fitting TRBD1. V gave up 6 bases and J gave up 8 bases; unmatched junction bases: 16. CDR1 ENHRY and CDR2 SYGVKD come from the germline V gene. CDR3 length equals 17 residues. DNA for the CDR3: TGTGCCATCAGGCGATTGGCAACAGGGGGCACCCGAGGGGAGCTGTTTTTT. This gives the protein CAIRRLATGGTRGELFF.

The J gene is TRBJ2-2, the V gene TRBV3-1; a possible D gene is TRBD1 (5 bases). Trimming shortened V by 4 bases and J by 7 bases, and 16 bases separated the two germline ends. The CDR3 sequence is 15 residues long. Germline V CDR1 and CDR2: LGHDT, YNNKEL (reference sequence). The CDR3 DNA reads as TGTGCCAGCAGCCCCGGCCAAGCTACAGGCGGGGAGCTGTTTTTT. It translates to CASSPGQATGGELFF.

This clonotype was recorded at least ten times. The rearrangement uses TRBV11-2 and TRBJ2-5; D possibly corresponds to TRBD1 (5 bases). Germline lookup yields CDR1 SGHAT and CDR2 FQNNGV. Trimming stripped 5 bases from V and 1 base from J, with 17 bases between. The CDR3 is made up of 16 amino acids. The CDR3 DNA reads TGTGCCAGCAGCCCACAGACGACAGTTTTCCAAGAGACCCAGTACTTC. Its translation: CASSPQTTVFQETQYF.

This sequence joins TRBV7-9 and TRBJ2-1, with TRBD1 matching over 8 bases. V was pared by 5 bases and J by 1 base, with 7 bases of the junction left unmatched. The CDR3 contains 16 residues. CDR1 and CDR2 (germline): SEHNR, FQNEAQ (reference sequence). The CDR3 coding sequence is TGTGCCAGCAGCAAGACAGGGGCTCGGTCCTACAATGAGCAGTTCTTC. Protein: CASSKTGARSYNEQFF.

V and J are TRBV10-3 and TRBJ2-3; D perhaps matches TRBD2 (5 bases). The CDR3 spans 15 residues. Germline assignment: CDR1 ENHRY and CDR2 SYGVKD. Trimming left V 4 bases short and J 0 bases short, with 11 bases between. The CDR3 nucleotides are TGTGCCATCAGTGCTAGCACGCGGAGCACAGATACGCAGTATTTT. Residues: CAISASTRSTDTQYF.

The chain couples TRBV12-3 or TRBV12-4 to TRBJ2-7, with 9 positions matching TRBD1. This CDR3 spans 15 amino acids. V lost 6 bases, J lost 4 bases, and 10 bases stayed unmatched. The CDR3 bases are TGTGCCAGCAGCCGGGGACAGGGAATGTCGTACGAGCAGTACTTC. Translation gives CASSRGQGMSYEQYF.